What follows are 13 T cell receptor beta chains derived from one specimen sequenced in a study of T cell responses to AZD1222 COVID-19 vaccine. TCRdb keeps only in-frame clones here, not all; method: immunoSEQ multiplex PCR. Of around 190,000 clones listed, around 92% are singletons. Here the sequenced sample was peripheral blood, taken on day 0 of AZD1222 vaccination. These receptor sequences come from an adult in good health.

The chain couples TRBV7-9 to TRBJ1-1, with a possible D match to TRBD1 (6 bases). The V gene lost 3 bases and the J gene lost 6 bases, with 8 bases spanning the gap. Germline V CDR1 and CDR2: SEHNR, FQNEAQ (reference sequence). The CDR3 is 12 residues long. CDR3 DNA: TGTGCCAGCAGCTTTCAGGGGTCTGAAGCTTTCTTT. Protein sequence: CASSFQGSEAFF. Combining the CDR3 with reference TRBV7-9 and TRBJ1-1 gives the whole variable domain DTGVSQNPRHKITKRGQNVTFRCDPISEHNRLYWYRQTLGQGPEFLTYFQNEAQLEKSRLLSDRFSAERPKGSFSTLEIQRTEQGDSAMYLCASSFQGSEAFFGQGTRLTVV.

Only one count was recorded for this clone. The chain carries TRBV5-1 and TRBJ2-6; 8 nucleotides match TRBD2. With V trimmed by 1 base and J by 0 bases, 3 bases remained unmatched. In germline, CDR1 is SGHRS, CDR2 YFSETQ. The CDR3 runs 17 residues. CDR3 protein: CASSLTGGVSGANVLTF. The CDR3, as DNA: TGCGCCAGCAGCTTGACGGGAGGGGTCTCTGGGGCCAACGTCCTGACTTTC.

The CDR3 DNA follows: TGTGCCAGCAGCTTAGACCAGGCGAGCAGCTTCTCTGGAAACACCATATATTTT. This sequence encodes CASSLDQASSFSGNTIYF. J is TRBJ1-3 and V is TRBV11-2, with D uncertain. The CDR3 covers 18 residues. Germline assignment: CDR1 SGHAT and CDR2 FQNNGV. V dropped 0 bases and J dropped 0 bases, with 15 bases sitting between them.

This clone was detected only once. V gene TRBV7-9 combines with J gene TRBJ1-6; maybe TRBD1 (6 bases). V lost 8 bases to trimming and J lost 6 bases, with 11 bases between them. Germline CDR1 is SEHNR and CDR2 is FQNEAQ (reference sequence). The CDR3 consists of 13 residues. CDR3 sequence: CASGDNLNSPLHF. The CDR3 bases are TGTGCCAGCGGGGACAACCTTAATTCACCCCTCCACTTT. The variable domain in full, completed from reference TRBV7-9 and TRBJ1-6, reads DTGVSQNPRHKITKRGQNVTFRCDPISEHNRLYWYRQTLGQGPEFLTYFQNEAQLEKSRLLSDRFSAERPKGSFSTLEIQRTEQGDSAMYLCASGDNLNSPLHFGNGTRLTVT.

The chain has TRBV14 and TRBJ2-1; D remains ambiguous. The germline V and J ends were trimmed by 1 base and 3 bases, with 1 base remaining between them. The CDR3 consists of 12 residues. CDR1 is SGHDN and CDR2 is FVKESK in the germline V gene. CDR3 region: CASSQVYNEQFF. In nucleotides, the CDR3 is TGTGCCAGCAGCCAAGTCTACAATGAGCAGTTCTTC.

The chain recombines TRBV28 with TRBJ1-1; D not certain. From germline, CDR1 is MDHEN and CDR2 SYDVKM. The length of the CDR3 is 14 residues. Trimming left V 5 bases short and J 1 base short, with 11 bases between. This chain's CDR3 is CASSGRVGNTEAFF. The CDR3 DNA reads TGTGCCAGCAGTGGGCGGGTGGGGAACACTGAAGCTTTCTTT.

The chain employs TRBV28 and TRBJ1-6, with D unresolved. The V end lost 1 base, the J end lost 0 bases, and 19 bases lay between the germline ends. CDR3 size: 20 residues. Per the germline V gene, CDR1 is MDHEN and CDR2 is SYDVKM. For the CDR3, the DNA is TGTGCCAGCAGTTTATTATTGCCGGGGAGTCAAAGCTCCTATAATTCACCCCTCCACTTT. Amino acids: CASSLLLPGSQSSYNSPLHF.

This clone was found a few times. The genes are TRBV7-3 and TRBJ2-2, with D perhaps matching TRBD1 or TRBD2 (5 bases each). This CDR3 is built from 16 residues. V was clipped by 1 base and J by 3 bases, with 12 bases between them. In germline, CDR1 is SGHTA, CDR2 FQGTGA. The CDR3 sequence is CASSLIMGPYTGELFF. The DNA of the CDR3 is TGTGCCAGCAGCTTAATTATGGGACCCTACACCGGGGAGCTGTTTTTT.

The rearrangement joins TRBV29-1 to TRBJ1-1, with no clear D. The CDR3 loop spans 13 amino acids. CDR1 is SQVTM, CDR2 ANQGSEA, per germline. V lost 3 bases to trimming and J lost 1 base, with 9 bases between them. CDR3 sequence reads: CSVEGKRNTEAFF. The CDR3 DNA is TGCAGCGTTGAGGGGAAGCGGAACACTGAAGCTTTCTTT.

This clone was counted a single time. CDR3 sequence reads: CARRPQGATNQPQHF. The CDR3 DNA follows: TGTGCCAGAAGGCCTCAGGGGGCCACTAATCAGCCCCAGCATTTT. The chain combines TRBV5-3 with TRBJ1-5; TRBD1 agrees at 8 bases. TRBV5-3 is reported as an ORF; its role is uncertain. V dropped 5 bases and J dropped 4; count of bases not matched to a gene: 8. This CDR3 spans 15 amino acids.

This sequence joins TRBV3-1 (or the pseudogene TRBV3-2) and TRBJ2-5; D call uncertain. The ends were cut back, 4 bases at V and 1 base at J, with 4 bases in the middle. This CDR3 is 12 amino acids long. Germline V gene lookup returns CDR1 LGHDT and CDR2 YNNKEL (reference sequence). CDR3 in amino acids: CASSRLQETQYF. DNA for the CDR3: TGTGCCAGCAGCCGCCTCCAAGAGACCCAGTACTTC.

Here the CDR3 DNA reads TGTGCCAAGACAGGGTTTAGGACCGGGGAGCTGTTTTTT. Translation: CAKTGFRTGELFF. This chain connects TRBV6-4 to TRBJ2-2, with 7 positions matching TRBD1. The CDR3 sequence is 13 residues long. J was trimmed by 5 bases and V by 10 bases; bases with no gene match: 7. From germline, CDR1 is MRHNA and CDR2 SNTAGT.

In the case of this clone: The same CDR3 is also encoded by other DNA sequences in this sample. V is TRBV5-4 and J is TRBJ1-5; D remains ambiguous. V gave up 2 bases and J gave up 4 bases, with 4 bases separating them. The CDR3 spans 12 residues. Germline V gene lookup returns CDR1 SGHNT and CDR2 YYREEE (reference sequence). CDR3 sequence: CASSLGNQPQHF. The DNA for the CDR3 is TGTGCCAGCAGCTTAGGGAATCAGCCCCAGCATTTT.